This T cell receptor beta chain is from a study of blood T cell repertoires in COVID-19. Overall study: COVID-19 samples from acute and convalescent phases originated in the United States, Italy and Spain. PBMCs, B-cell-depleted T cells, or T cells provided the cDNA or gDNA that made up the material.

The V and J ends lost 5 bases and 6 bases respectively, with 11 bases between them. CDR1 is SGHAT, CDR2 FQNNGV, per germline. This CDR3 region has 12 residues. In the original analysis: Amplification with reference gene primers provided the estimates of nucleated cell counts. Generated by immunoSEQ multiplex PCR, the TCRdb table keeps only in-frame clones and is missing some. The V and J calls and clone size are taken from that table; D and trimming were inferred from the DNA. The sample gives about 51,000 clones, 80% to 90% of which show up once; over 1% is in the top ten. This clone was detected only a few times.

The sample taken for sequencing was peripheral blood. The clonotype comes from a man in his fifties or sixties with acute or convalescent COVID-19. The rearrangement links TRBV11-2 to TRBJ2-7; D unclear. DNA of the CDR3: TGTGCCAGCAGCCAATACGGTCGCGAGCAGTACTTC. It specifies CASSQYGREQYF.